This T cell receptor beta chain was identified during a study of blood T cell repertoires in COVID-19. Study-wide background: From T cells, B-cell-depleted T cells, or PBMCs came the material, which was cDNA or gDNA.

Sequencing was performed with immunoSEQ multiplex PCR; in TCRdb, only in-frame clones are kept and a portion is missing. The table records under 90,000 clones, approximately 90% of them present only once. The CDR3 totals 13 residues. CDR1 MNHEY and CDR2 SVGAGI come from the germline V gene. The V end lost 2 bases, the J end lost 7 bases, and 9 bases lay between the germline ends. The sequence derives from a man between 65 and 85 years old with active or convalescent COVID-19. The rearrangement uses TRBV6-5 and TRBJ2-1; D call uncertain. Sequenced: peripheral blood. The CDR3 is CASSYIPRNEQFF. The CDR3 DNA reads TGTGCCAGCAGTTACATCCCGCGAAATGAGCAGTTCTTC.